A selection of T cell receptor beta chains follows, all from one sample in a study of blood T cells in healthy people across ages. TCRdb reprocessed the 5' RACE reads with MiXCR, giving one entry per CDR3 protein. The data hold more than 450,000 distinct CDR3 sequences, with approximately 26% observed a single time. These same records also appear under a second study, on T cells of mothers and their children.

The sample comprised blood. These receptors were obtained from a boy aged 2-9 years in good health. CDR3s include the opening cysteine and the closing phenylalanine or tryptophan. A D gene is named only where the DNA matches it firmly. Expanded clones are given a class, and other clones once, few, many or no size at all.

v_gene	d_gene	abundance	j_gene	CDR3aa	CDR3nt
TRBV7-9	TRBD2	few	TRBJ2-7	CASSLGSSGTYEQYF	TGTGCCAGCAGCTTAGGATCTAGCGGAACCTACGAGCAGTACTTC
TRBV4-1	.	.	TRBJ2-7	CASSQDRDMASYEQYF	TGCGCCAGCAGCCAAGATAGGGACATGGCCTCCTACGAGCAGTACTTC
TRBV4-3	TRBD2	.	TRBJ2-3	CASSPNPTAVAGVGTDTQYF	TGCGCCAGCAGCCCCAATCCCACTGCTGTAGCGGGCGTAGGCACAGATACGCAGTATTTT
TRBV20-1	.	.	TRBJ2-2	CSARALTPAGELFF	TGCAGTGCTAGAGCGCTAACCCCGGCCGGGGAGCTGTTTTTT
TRBV9	TRBD2	few	TRBJ2-1	CASSILAGTHNEQFF	TGTGCCAGCAGCATACTAGCGGGAACTCACAATGAGCAGTTCTTC
TRBV12-3/TRBV12-4	.	few	TRBJ1-1	CASSFWGQGTEAFF	TGTGCCAGCAGTTTTTGGGGGCAGGGCACTGAAGCTTTCTTT
TRBV29-1	.	.	TRBJ2-3	CSPRQGDTQYF	TGCAGCCCCAGGCAAGGAGATACGCAGTATTTT
TRBV6-7	.	few	TRBJ2-1	CASTQPGFNEQFF	TGTGCCAGCACTCAGCCGGGATTTAATGAGCAGTTCTTC
TRBV7-9	.	few	TRBJ2-3	CASSLALTDTQYF	TGTGCCAGCAGCTTAGCCCTCACAGATACGCAGTATTTT
TRBV5-1	TRBD2	.	TRBJ2-7	CASSLGTRTEQYF	TGCGCCAGCAGCTTGGGGACTAGAACCGAGCAGTACTTC
TRBV7-8	.	.	TRBJ1-4	CASSPNRIPNEKLFF	TGTGCCAGCAGCCCAAACAGGATTCCTAATGAAAAACTGTTTTTT
TRBV10-3	.	.	TRBJ2-2	CAARTRDTGELFF	TGTGCCGCGCGGACCAGGGATACCGGGGAGCTGTTTTTT
TRBV7-2	.	few	TRBJ1-2	CACSGTYYGYTF	TGTGCCTGCAGCGGCACATACTATGGCTACACCTTC